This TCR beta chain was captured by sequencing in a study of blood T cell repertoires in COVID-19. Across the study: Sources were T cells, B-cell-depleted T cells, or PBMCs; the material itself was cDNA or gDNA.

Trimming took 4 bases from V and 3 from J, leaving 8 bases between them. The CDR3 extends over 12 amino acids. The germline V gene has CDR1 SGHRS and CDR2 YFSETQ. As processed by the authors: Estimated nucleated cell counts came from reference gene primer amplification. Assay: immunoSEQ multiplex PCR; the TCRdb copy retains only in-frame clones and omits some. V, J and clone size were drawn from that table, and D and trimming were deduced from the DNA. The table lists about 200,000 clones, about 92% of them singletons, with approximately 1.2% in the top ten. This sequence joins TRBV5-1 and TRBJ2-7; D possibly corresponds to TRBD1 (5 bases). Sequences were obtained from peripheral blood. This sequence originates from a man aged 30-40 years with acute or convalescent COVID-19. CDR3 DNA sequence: TGCGCCAGCAGCCCCGACAGCTACGAGCAGTACTTC. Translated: CASSPDSYEQYF.